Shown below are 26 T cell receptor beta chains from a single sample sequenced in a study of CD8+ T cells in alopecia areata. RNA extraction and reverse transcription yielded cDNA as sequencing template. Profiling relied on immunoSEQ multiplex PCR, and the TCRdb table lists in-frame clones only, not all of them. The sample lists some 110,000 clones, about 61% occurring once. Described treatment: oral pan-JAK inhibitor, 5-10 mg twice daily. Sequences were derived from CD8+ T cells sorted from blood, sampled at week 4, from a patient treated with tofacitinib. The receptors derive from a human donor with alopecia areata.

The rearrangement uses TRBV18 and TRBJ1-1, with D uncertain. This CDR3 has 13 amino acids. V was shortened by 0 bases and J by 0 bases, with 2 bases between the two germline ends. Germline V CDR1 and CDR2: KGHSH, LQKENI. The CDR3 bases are TGTGCCAGCTCACCACCGGTGAACACTGAAGCTTTCTTT. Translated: CASSPPVNTEAFF.

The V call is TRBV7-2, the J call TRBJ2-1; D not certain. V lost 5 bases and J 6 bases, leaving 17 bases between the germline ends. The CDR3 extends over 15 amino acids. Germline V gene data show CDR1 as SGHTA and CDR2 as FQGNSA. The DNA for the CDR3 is TGTGCCAGCAGCCCAGACTCTGGGGAAGGCAATGAGCAGTTCTTC. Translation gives CASSPDSGEGNEQFF.

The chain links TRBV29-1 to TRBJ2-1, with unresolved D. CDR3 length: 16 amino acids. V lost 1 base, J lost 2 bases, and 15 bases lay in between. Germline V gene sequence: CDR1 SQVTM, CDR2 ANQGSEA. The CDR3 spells CSVEVGYGVAYNEQFF. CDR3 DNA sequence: TGCAGCGTTGAAGTGGGGTATGGAGTAGCCTACAATGAGCAGTTCTTC.

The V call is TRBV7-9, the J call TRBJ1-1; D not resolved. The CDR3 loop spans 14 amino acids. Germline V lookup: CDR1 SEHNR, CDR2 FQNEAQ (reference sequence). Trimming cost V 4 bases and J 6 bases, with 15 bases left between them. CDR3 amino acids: CASSYTSGRSEAFF. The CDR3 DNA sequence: TGTGCCAGCAGCTATACGTCTGGCAGGTCTGAAGCTTTCTTT. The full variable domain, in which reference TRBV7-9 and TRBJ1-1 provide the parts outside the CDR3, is DTGVSQNPRHKITKRGQNVTFRCDPISEHNRLYWYRQTLGQGPEFLTYFQNEAQLEKSRLLSDRFSAERPKGSFSTLEIQRTEQGDSAMYLCASSYTSGRSEAFFGQGTRLTVV.

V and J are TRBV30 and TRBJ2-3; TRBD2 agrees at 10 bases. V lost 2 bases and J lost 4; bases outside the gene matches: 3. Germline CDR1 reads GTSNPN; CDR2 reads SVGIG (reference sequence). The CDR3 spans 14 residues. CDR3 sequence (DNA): TGTGCCTGGAGTCTTAGCGGGGGGTCAGATACGCAGTATTTT. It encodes CAWSLSGGSDTQYF.

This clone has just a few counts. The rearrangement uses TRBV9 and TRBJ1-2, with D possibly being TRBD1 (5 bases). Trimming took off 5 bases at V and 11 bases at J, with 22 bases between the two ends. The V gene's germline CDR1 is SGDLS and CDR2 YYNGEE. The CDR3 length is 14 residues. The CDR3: CASRDTGCAFGYTF. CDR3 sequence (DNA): TGTGCCAGCAGAGATACAGGCTGTGCGTTTGGGTACACCTTC.

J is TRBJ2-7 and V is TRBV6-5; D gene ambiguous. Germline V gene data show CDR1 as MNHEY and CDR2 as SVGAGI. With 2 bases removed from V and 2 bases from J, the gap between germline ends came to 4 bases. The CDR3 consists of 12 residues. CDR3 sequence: CASSYGTYEQYF. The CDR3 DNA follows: TGTGCCAGCAGTTACGGTACCTACGAGCAGTACTTC.

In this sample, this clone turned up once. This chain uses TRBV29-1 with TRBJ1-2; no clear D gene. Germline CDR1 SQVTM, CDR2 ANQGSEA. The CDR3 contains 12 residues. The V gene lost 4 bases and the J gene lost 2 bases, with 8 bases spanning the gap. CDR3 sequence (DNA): TGCAGCGTTGTAGACGGAAACTATGGCTACACCTTC. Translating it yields CSVVDGNYGYTF. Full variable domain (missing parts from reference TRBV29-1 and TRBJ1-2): SAVISQKPSRDICQRGTSLTIQCQVDSQVTMMFWYRQQPGQSLTLIATANQGSEATYESGFVIDKFPISRPNLTFSTLTVSNMSPEDSSIYLCSVVDGNYGYTFGSGTRLTVV.

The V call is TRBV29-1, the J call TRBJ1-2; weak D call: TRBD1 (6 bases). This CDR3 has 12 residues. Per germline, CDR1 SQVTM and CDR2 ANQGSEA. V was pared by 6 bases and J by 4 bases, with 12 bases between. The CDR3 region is CSVEQGPYGYTF. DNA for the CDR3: TGCAGCGTCGAACAGGGACCCTATGGCTACACCTTC.

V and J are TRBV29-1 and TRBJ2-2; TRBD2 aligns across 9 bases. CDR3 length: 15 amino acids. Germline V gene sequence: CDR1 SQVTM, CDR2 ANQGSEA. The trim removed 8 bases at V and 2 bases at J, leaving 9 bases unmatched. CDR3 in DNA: TGCAGCATCTCACATAGCGGGGGAAACACCGGGGAGCTGTTTTTT. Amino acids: CSISHSGGNTGELFF.

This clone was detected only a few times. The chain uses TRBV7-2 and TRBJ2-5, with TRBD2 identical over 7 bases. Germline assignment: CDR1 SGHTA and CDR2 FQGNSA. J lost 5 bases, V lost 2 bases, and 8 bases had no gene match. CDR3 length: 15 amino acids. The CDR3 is CASSLSGLGTETQYF. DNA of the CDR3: TGTGCCAGCAGCTTATCTGGACTAGGGACGGAGACCCAGTACTTC. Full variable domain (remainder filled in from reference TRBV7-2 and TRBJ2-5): GAGVSQSPSNKVTEKGKDVELRCDPISGHTALYWYRQSLGQGLEFLIYFQGNSAPDKSGLPSDRFSAERTGGSVSTLTIQRTQQEDSAVYLCASSLSGLGTETQYFGPGTRLLVL.

The DNA of the CDR3 is TGTGCCAGCAGCCGTTCAGGGGACTACGAGCAGTACTTC. Translation: CASSRSGDYEQYF. The V and J genes are TRBV27 and TRBJ2-7, with D possibly being TRBD1 (6 bases). The CDR3 contains 13 residues. The V end was cut by 6 bases, the J end by 3 bases, with 12 bases between. CDR1 MNHEY and CDR2 SMNVEV come from the germline V gene (reference sequence).

The CDR3 nucleotides read TGCAGCGTCAACCCGGGACAGGGGTCAGAGACCCAGTACTTC. Translated, it gives CSVNPGQGSETQYF. The chain is built from TRBV29-1 and TRBJ2-5; TRBD1 agrees at 10 bases. The length of the CDR3 is 14 residues. V was pared by 6 bases and J by 4 bases, with 8 bases of the junction left unmatched. Germline CDR1 SQVTM, CDR2 ANQGSEA.

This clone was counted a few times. Written as DNA, the CDR3 is TGTGCCAGCAGCCCCTCTAATTTGGATGAGCAGTTCTTC. Amino acids: CASSPSNLDEQFF. The chain links TRBV7-2 to TRBJ2-1; D gene uncertain. Trimming took 5 bases from V and 8 from J, leaving 13 bases between them. Germline CDR1 SGHTA, CDR2 FQGNSA. This CDR3 is built from 13 residues.

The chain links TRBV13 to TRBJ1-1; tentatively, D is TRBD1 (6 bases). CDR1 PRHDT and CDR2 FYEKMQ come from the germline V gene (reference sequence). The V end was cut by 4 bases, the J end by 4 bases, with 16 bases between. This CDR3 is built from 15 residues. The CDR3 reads CASSSQGFEATEAFF. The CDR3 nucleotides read TGTGCCAGCAGCTCACAGGGTTTTGAGGCCACTGAAGCTTTCTTT.

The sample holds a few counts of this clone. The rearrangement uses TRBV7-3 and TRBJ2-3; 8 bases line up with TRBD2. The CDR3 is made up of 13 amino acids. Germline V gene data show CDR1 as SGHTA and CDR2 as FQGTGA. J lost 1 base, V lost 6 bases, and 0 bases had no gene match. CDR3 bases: TGTGCCAGCAGGCGGGGGGGCACAGATACGCAGTATTTT. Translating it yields CASRRGGTDTQYF.

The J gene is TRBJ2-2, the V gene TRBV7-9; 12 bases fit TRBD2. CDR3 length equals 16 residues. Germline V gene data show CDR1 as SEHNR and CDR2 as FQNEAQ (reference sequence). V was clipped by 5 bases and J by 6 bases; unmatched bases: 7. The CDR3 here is CASSLLAGGRAGELFF. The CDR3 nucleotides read TGTGCCAGCAGCCTCCTAGCGGGGGGGCGAGCCGGGGAGCTGTTTTTT.

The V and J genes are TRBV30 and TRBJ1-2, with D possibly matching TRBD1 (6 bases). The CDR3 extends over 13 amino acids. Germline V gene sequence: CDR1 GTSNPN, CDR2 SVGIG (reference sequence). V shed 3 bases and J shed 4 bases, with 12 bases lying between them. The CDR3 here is CAWRLTGSYGYTF. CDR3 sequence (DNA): TGTGCCTGGAGACTAACAGGGAGCTATGGCTACACCTTC.

CDR3 nucleotides: TGTGCCAGCAGCTTAGAGGCGATAGCAACGGCCCTCCACTTT. This translates into CASSLEAIATALHF. V and J are TRBV7-9 and TRBJ1-6; D not resolved. The germline V gene encodes CDR1 SEHNR and CDR2 FQNEAQ (reference sequence). Trimming took off 1 base at V and 14 bases at J, with 15 bases between the two ends. CDR3 length equals 14 residues.

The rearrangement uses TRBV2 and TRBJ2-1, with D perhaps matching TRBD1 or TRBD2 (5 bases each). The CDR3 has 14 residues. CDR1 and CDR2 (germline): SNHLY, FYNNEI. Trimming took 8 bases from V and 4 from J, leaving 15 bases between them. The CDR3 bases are TGTGCCAGCTCCCCGAGGGGTGTGTACAATGAGCAGTTCTTC. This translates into CASSPRGVYNEQFF. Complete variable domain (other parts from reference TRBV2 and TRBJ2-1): EPEVTQTPSHQVTQMGQEVILRCVPISNHLYFYWYRQILGQKVEFLVSFYNNEISEKSEIFDDQFSVERPDGSNFTLKIRSTKLEDSAMYFCASSPRGVYNEQFFGPGTRLTVL.

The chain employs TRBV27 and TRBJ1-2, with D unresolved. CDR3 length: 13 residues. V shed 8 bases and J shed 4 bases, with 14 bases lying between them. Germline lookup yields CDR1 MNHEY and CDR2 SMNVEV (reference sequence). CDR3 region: CASRTETGYGYTF. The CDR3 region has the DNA TGTGCCAGCCGGACCGAAACGGGCTATGGCTACACCTTC.

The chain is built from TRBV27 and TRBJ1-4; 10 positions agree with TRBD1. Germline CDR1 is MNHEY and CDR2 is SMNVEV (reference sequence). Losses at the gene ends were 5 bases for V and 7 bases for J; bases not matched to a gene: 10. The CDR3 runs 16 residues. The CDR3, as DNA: TGTGCCAGCAGTCGACCGGTGGGACAGGGGTTTGAAAAACTGTTTTTT. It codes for CASSRPVGQGFEKLFF.

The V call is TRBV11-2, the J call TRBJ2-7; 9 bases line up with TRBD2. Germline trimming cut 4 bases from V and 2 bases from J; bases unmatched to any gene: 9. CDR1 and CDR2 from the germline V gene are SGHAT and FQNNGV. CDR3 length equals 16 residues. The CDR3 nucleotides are TGTGCCAGCAGCTCCCCTCCTAGCGGGGTTGCCTACGAGCAGTACTTC. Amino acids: CASSSPPSGVAYEQYF.

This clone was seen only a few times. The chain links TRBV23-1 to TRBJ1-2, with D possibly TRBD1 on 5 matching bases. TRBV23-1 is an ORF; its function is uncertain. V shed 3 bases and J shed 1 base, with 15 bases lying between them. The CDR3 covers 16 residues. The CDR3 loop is CASSQGPESGNYGYTF. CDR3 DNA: TGCGCCAGCAGTCAGGGACCGGAGTCCGGTAACTATGGCTACACCTTC.

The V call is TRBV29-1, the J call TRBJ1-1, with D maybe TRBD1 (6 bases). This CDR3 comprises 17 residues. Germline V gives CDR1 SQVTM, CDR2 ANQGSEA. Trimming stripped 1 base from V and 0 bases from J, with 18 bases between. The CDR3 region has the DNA TGCAGCGTTGAAGTGGGGGGCTCCTTTTCACTGAACACTGAAGCTTTCTTT. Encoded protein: CSVEVGGSFSLNTEAFF.

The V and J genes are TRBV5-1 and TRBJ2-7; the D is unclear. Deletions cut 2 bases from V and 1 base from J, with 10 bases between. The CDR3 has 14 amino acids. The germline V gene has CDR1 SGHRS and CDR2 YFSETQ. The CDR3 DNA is TGCGCCAGCAGCTTCGACATCGGGTCCTACGAGCAGTACTTC. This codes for CASSFDIGSYEQYF.